The source of this TCR beta chain is a study of T cell repertoires in cytomegalovirus infection. Study-level background: Public TCR beta signatures were indicative of both CMV infection and a matching HLA type. Regarding the study as a whole: Ex vivo responses were dominated by HLA-C-restricted CMV-specific TCR beta clonotypes.

There are 13 residues in the CDR3. The germline gives CDR1 MNHEY, CDR2 SMNVEV (reference sequence). V lost 3 bases to trimming and J lost 6 bases, with 12 bases between them. MiXCR, run by TCRdb on the reads, gives a single entry per CDR3 protein. Of some 600,000 distinct CDR3 sequences in the sample, 20% to 25% are singletons; the top ten hold under 8.5%. A few counts support this clonotype. Antigen unknown. The origin of this receptor is a human donor in good health (CMV status not recorded). Some clones in this sample may be carry-over from other donors' samples. Sequenced sample: CD8+ T cells from PBMCs. The J gene is TRBJ2-7, the V gene TRBV27; D is ambiguous. CDR3 residues: CASSFSLGAEQYV. CDR3 coding DNA: TGTGCCAGCAGTTTTTCTCTAGGTGCCGAGCAGTACGTC.